This T cell receptor beta chain emerged from a study of CD8 T cells in ankylosing spondylitis. TCRdb used MiXCR to reprocess the 5' RACE reads, holding one entry per CDR3 protein. The repertoire includes about 90,000 distinct CDR3 sequences, approximately 30% of them detected once, and around 59% sits in the top ten. V was trimmed by 3 bases and J by 13 bases, leaving 7 bases between them. The CDR3 spans 11 residues. The V and J genes are TRBV12-3 or TRBV12-4 and TRBJ1-6; D ambiguous. Sequenced input: blood, either unsorted or a sorted T cell fraction (not recorded which). The TCR was taken from a male donor with ankylosing spondylitis or in good health (not recorded which). In DNA, the CDR3 is TGTGCCAGCAGTTTGGGCGTGCCCCTCCACTTT. Translated, it gives CASSLGVPLHF.